Below, 8 T cell receptor beta chains from the same sample are listed, as sequenced in a study of molecular identifiers for immune sequencing clone quantification. TCRdb reprocessed the PCR reads via MiXCR and lists one record per CDR3 protein. The sample has approximately 590,000 distinct CDR3 sequences, about 25% seen once. The material sequenced was naive CD8+ T cells from blood, with Jurkat cell RNA spiked in. Subset in this sample: FACS-sorted CD8+CD4-CCR7+CD45RA+ naive T cells. The receptors shown here come from a human donor in good health. Some libraries in this study had Jurkat cell RNA spiked in.

The chain has TRBV10-3 and TRBJ2-7; D perhaps matches TRBD1 (6 bases). Trimming stripped 0 bases from V and 5 bases from J, with 17 bases between. The CDR3 sequence is 16 residues long. Germline CDR1 ENHRY, CDR2 SYGVKD. CDR3 sequence (DNA): TGTGCCATCAGTGAGTCAGGCCAGGGGTTGGTAAACGAGCAGTACTTC. Translated, it gives CAISESGQGLVNEQYF.

On this clonotype itself: Possible read error: a much larger clone is one base away. J is TRBJ2-5 and V is TRBV10-2; no clear D. CDR1 is WSHSY, CDR2 SAAADI, per germline. V was clipped by 4 bases and J by 10 bases, with 16 bases between them. The CDR3 extends over 13 amino acids. The CDR3 DNA reads TGCGCCAGCAGTGCCGGCCGTACCGCCGGCCAGTACTTC. It yields the protein CASSAGRTAGQYF.

This clonotype was counted at least ten times. The rearrangement joins TRBV28 to TRBJ1-6; the D is unclear. The germline gives CDR1 MDHEN, CDR2 SYDVKM. The CDR3 extends over 17 amino acids. V shed 6 bases and J shed 0 bases, with 15 bases lying between them. The CDR3 region is CASRTAETDSYNSPLHF. For the CDR3, the DNA is TGTGCCAGCAGAACAGCCGAGACGGACTCCTATAATTCACCCCTCCACTTT.

In its sample, this clonotype was seen many times. V gene TRBV12-5 combines with J gene TRBJ2-3; 7 bases agree with TRBD2. Germline V gives CDR1 LGHNT, CDR2 FRNRAP. This CDR3 region has 13 residues. Losses at the gene ends were 6 bases for V and 6 bases for J; bases not matched to a gene: 6. The CDR3: CASGQRGWDTQYF. Written as DNA, the CDR3 is TGTGCTAGTGGCCAGCGGGGTTGGGATACGCAGTATTTT. Supplemented by reference TRBV12-5 and TRBJ2-3, the full variable domain reads DARVTQTPRHKVTEMGQEVTMRCQPILGHNTVFWYRQTMMQGLELLAYFRNRAPLDDSGMPKDRFSAEMPDATLATLKIQPSEPRDSAVYFCASGQRGWDTQYFGPGTRLTVL.

In regard to this clonotype: An end of the junction does not agree with germline; a read error may underlie this. The chain combines TRBV9 with TRBJ1-3; D unclear. The CDR3 consists of 17 residues. Germline V gene sequence: CDR1 SGDLS, CDR2 YYNGEE. Here the CDR3 reads CSSSVEGLYGSGNTIYF. Written as DNA, the CDR3 is TGTTCCAGCAGCGTAGAGGGCTTGTACGGCTCTGGAAACACCATATATTTT.

In its sample, this clonotype was seen a few times. This chain uses TRBV7-9 with TRBJ1-4; 7 bases match TRBD1. The CDR3 loop spans 15 amino acids. Trimming at V came to 1 base and at J to 3 bases, leaving 2 bases not matched to a gene. Per germline, CDR1 SEHNR and CDR2 FQNEAQ (reference sequence). DNA for the CDR3: TGTGCCAGCAGCTTAGTCAGGGGGTCTAATGAAAAACTGTTTTTT. It translates to CASSLVRGSNEKLFF.

This clonotype was seen only a few times. The genes are TRBV10-3 and TRBJ2-7, with D perhaps being TRBD1 or TRBD2 (5 bases each). V was trimmed by 3 bases and J by 7 bases, leaving 22 bases between them. The CDR3 runs 16 residues. Per the germline V gene, CDR1 is ENHRY and CDR2 is SYGVKD. This CDR3 reads CAISDFGTQDSGEQYF. CDR3 in DNA: TGTGCCATCAGTGACTTCGGGACCCAAGATTCGGGAGAGCAGTACTTC.

There are many counts of this clonotype. The chain links TRBV7-9 to TRBJ2-7, with D unclear. Germline V gene lookup returns CDR1 SEHNR and CDR2 FQNEAQ (reference sequence). With 5 bases removed from V and 7 bases from J, the gap between germline ends came to 12 bases. This CDR3 has 12 amino acids. DNA for the CDR3: TGTGCCAGCAGCGGTCCGTTAAAGGAGCAGTACTTC. This encodes CASSGPLKEQYF.